Following are 5 T cell receptor beta chains from one sample sequenced in a study of Graves' ophthalmopathy and Graves' hyperthyroidism. The TCR beta CDR3 regions underwent amplification from RNA transcripts. After a first-round RT-PCR with HTBI primers, a second-round multiplex PCR was run. TCRdb independently ran MiXCR on the multiplex PCR reads; one entry per CDR3 protein. The sample consists of 620,000 or so distinct CDR3 sequences, over 20% of them appearing once. The sample was peripheral blood. The receptors were sampled from a woman in her late teens or twenties with stable Graves' hyperthyroidism. Some clones in this sample may be carry-over from other donors' samples.

This clonotype came up many times. This chain joins TRBV6-5 and TRBJ1-2; 10 nucleotides match TRBD1. The germline V gene encodes CDR1 MNHEY and CDR2 SVGAGI. This CDR3 has 15 residues. The V and J ends lost 0 bases and 8 bases, in that order; junction bases with no gene match: 6. In DNA form, the CDR3 reads TGTGCCAGCAGTTACTCCGGACAGGGGGTATGGGGCTACACCTTC. It translates to CASSYSGQGVWGYTF.

Regarding this clonotype: One end of the junction varies from germline; a read error may be responsible. This sequence joins TRBV13 and TRBJ2-6; 7 nucleotides agree with TRBD1. The CDR3 is made up of 17 amino acids. The germline V gene has CDR1 PRHDT and CDR2 FYEKMQ (reference sequence). CDR3: CASSWWDSRSGANVLTF. CDR3 DNA: TGTGCCAGCAGCTGGTGGGACAGCCGCTCTGGGGCCAACGTCCTGACCTTC.

The table lists this clonotype with many counts. The chain links TRBV19 to TRBJ2-5; TRBD1 might be the D (5 bases). From germline, CDR1 is LNHDA and CDR2 SQIVND (reference sequence). The CDR3 runs to 11 residues. V was pared by 3 bases and J by 13 bases, with 12 bases between. The chain's CDR3 is CASSIGAVRYF. The DNA of the CDR3 is TGTGCCAGTAGTATTGGGGCAGTGAGGTACTTC.

This clonotype was recorded at least ten times. CDR3 DNA sequence: TGTGCCAGCAGTGATCCCCTTCAGGGCGACAGCAATCAGCCCCAGCATTTT. Its protein product is CASSDPLQGDSNQPQHF. This chain joins TRBV12-3 or TRBV12-4 and TRBJ1-5, with D possibly being TRBD1 (5 bases). This CDR3 has 17 residues. Trimming cost V 5 bases and J 1 base, with 18 bases left between them.

J is TRBJ1-2 and V is TRBV12-3 or TRBV12-4; no firm D call. V lost 5 bases and J lost 6, with 19 bases in between. CDR3 length: 15 residues. Here the CDR3 DNA reads TGTGCCAGCAGTCCTCTACGGACCGGCCAAGATGGCTACACCTTC. This encodes CASSPLRTGQDGYTF.